The next 4 T cell receptor beta chains were all read from a single sample in a study of T-cell reconstitution after alpha-beta-depleted transplantation in children. It was with unique molecular identifiers that the TCRbeta library was prepared. MiXCR, applied by TCRdb to the PCR reads, yields one record per CDR3 protein. The sample includes over 150,000 distinct CDR3 sequences, approximately 6.3% of them seen just once. Sequencing used PBMCs, obtained before TCRalphabeta/CD19-depleted stem cell transplant. The receptors here all came from a boy between 2 and 10 years old with acute lymphoblastic leukemia, due to receive a stem cell transplant.

This clonotype was recorded a few times. The chain employs TRBV7-9 and TRBJ2-5; 11 bases match TRBD1. Germline V lookup: CDR1 SEHNR, CDR2 FQNEAQ (reference sequence). The ends lost 5 bases at V and 5 bases at J; junction bases unmatched: 10. The CDR3 sequence is 16 residues long. The CDR3 is CASSTGQGVVRETQYF. CDR3 nucleotides: TGTGCCAGCAGCACGGGACAGGGGGTTGTCCGCGAGACCCAGTACTTC.

V and J are TRBV3-1 and TRBJ1-1; 7 nucleotides align to TRBD1. This CDR3 spans 15 amino acids. Germline CDR1 LGHDT, CDR2 YNNKEL (reference sequence). After removal of 3 bases from V and 6 bases from J, the junction contained 10 bases not matched to a gene. CDR3 region: CASSHERGRRAEAFF. The CDR3 DNA reads TGTGCCAGCAGCCACGAGAGGGGGCGTAGGGCTGAAGCTTTCTTT.

This clonotype occurred many times. The gene calls are TRBV20-1 and TRBJ2-5; 11 positions match TRBD2. CDR1 and CDR2 from the germline V gene are DFQATT and SNEGSKA (reference sequence). The CDR3 covers 16 residues. The junction had 8 bases not matched to a gene; V was cut back by 0 bases and J by 5 bases. CDR3 region: CSARDLIAGGWETQYF. For the CDR3, the DNA is TGCAGTGCTAGAGATCTAATAGCGGGAGGGTGGGAGACCCAGTACTTC.

This clonotype was detected many times. V gene TRBV15 combines with J gene TRBJ2-2; D not resolved. This CDR3 spans 14 amino acids. V lost 1 base and J lost 5, with 8 bases in between. The V gene's germline CDR1 is LNHNV and CDR2 YYDKDF (reference sequence). CDR3 sequence reads: CATSRGPETGELFF. In DNA, the CDR3 is TGTGCCACCAGCAGAGGTCCAGAAACCGGGGAGCTGTTTTTT.